This T cell receptor beta chain was identified during a study of yellow fever vaccine responses in identical twins. General study points: Each twin's T cell response to the vaccine was reported to look partly convergent and partly personalized.

TCRdb reprocessed the RT-PCR reads via MiXCR and lists one record per CDR3 protein. The table has 13,000 or so distinct CDR3 sequences, 84% seen once. Trimming removed 2 bases at V and 3 bases at J, with 7 bases between. This CDR3 comprises 13 residues. Germline V gene sequence: CDR1 SGHAT, CDR2 FQDESV (reference sequence). About this clonotype itself: Its antigen is not identified.

This clonotype originated in a woman under 30 who received the yellow fever vaccine. The material was T cells from blood (PBMCs), unsorted or a sorted subset (not recorded which), obtained before or after yellow fever vaccination (not recorded which). The J gene is TRBJ2-5, the V gene TRBV11-1; perhaps TRBD1 as D (5 bases). CDR3 sequence reads: CASSLLGEETQYF. For the CDR3, the DNA is TGTGCCAGCAGCTTATTAGGGGAAGAGACCCAGTACTTC. Supplemented by reference TRBV11-1 and TRBJ2-5, the full variable domain reads EAEVAQSPRYKITEKSQAVAFWCDPISGHATLYWYRQILGQGPELLVQFQDESVVDDSQLPKDRFSAERLKGVDSTLKIQPAELGDSAMYLCASSLLGEETQYFGPGTRLLVL.